The 2 T cell receptor beta chains given below trace back to one sample, sequenced in a study of cytomegalovirus exposure and HLA in healthy donors (dated by TCRdb to the late 2010s). Library preparation used the immunoSEQ multiplex PCR assay. The table was pulled from immuneACCESS by TCRdb, which kept in-frame rearrangements only. Such tables lose some clones; where checked, under half of the loss comes from unresolved V genes, and the rest has no known cause. Present in this sample are approximately 150,000 clones, about 91% of which were seen just once. The ten most abundant clones make up 3.5% to 5.5% of the sample. Sample: PBMCs. These receptors came from a man between 18 and 35 years old in good health and CMV-seropositive.

The chain couples TRBV28 to TRBJ1-3; D remains ambiguous. The V gene's germline CDR1 is MDHEN and CDR2 SYDVKM. This CDR3 has 12 residues. V was pared by 7 bases and J by 4 bases, with 8 bases between. The CDR3 protein is CASTLRGNTIYF. CDR3 nucleotides: TGTGCCAGCACCTTGAGGGGAAACACCATATATTTT.

V and J are TRBV9 and TRBJ2-3; TRBD2 matches 10 bases. CDR1 and CDR2 from the germline V gene are SGDLS and YYNGEE. The CDR3 is 15 residues long. V shed 3 bases, J shed 1 base, and the junction held 2 bases outside the gene matches. The CDR3 reads CASSAGTSGTDTQYF. CDR3 bases: TGTGCCAGCAGCGCCGGGACTAGCGGCACAGATACGCAGTATTTT.